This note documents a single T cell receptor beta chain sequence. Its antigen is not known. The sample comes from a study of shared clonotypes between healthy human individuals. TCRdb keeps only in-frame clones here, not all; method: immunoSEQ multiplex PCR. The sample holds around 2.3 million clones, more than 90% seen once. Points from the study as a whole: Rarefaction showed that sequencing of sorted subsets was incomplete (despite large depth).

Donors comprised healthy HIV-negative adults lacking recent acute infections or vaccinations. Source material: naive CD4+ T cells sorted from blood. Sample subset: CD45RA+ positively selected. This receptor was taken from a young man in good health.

The CDR3, as DNA: TGTGCCAGCAGTGACGGGAGCTTGGTTGACTACGAGCAGTACTTC. This gives the protein CASSDGSLVDYEQYF. The chain recombines TRBV6-1 with TRBJ2-7; weak D call: TRBD2 (6 bases). With 3 bases removed from V and 3 bases from J, the gap between germline ends came to 15 bases. The germline CDR1 and CDR2 sequences are MNHNS and SASEGT. CDR3 size: 15 residues.